The clone carrying this T cell receptor (beta chain) was recorded many times. Its cognate antigen is unknown. Germline and junction disagree at one end, which may indicate a read error. The data are from a study of T-cell memory formation after mild COVID-19. Study-level background: Largely, the TCR clusters proved donor specific.

General study results and limits: Clones that contracted clustered mainly in CM and EM if CD4+ and in EMRA if CD8+.

One entry per CDR3 protein, called by TCRdb with MiXCR from the 5' RACE reads. The table has over 25,000 distinct CDR3 sequences, over 20% seen once. The material sequenced was PBMCs or a T cell subset sorted from them (not recorded which). This receptor was obtained from an adult who had mild COVID-19 (a few samples of this study predate the infection). Cell type and time point are not known.

The CDR3 region has the DNA TGTGCTAGCAGCACGACCTCCCAGGGAGAGACCCAGTACTTC. Its protein is CASSTTSQGETQYF. V usage is TRBV7-7 and J usage is TRBJ2-5; a weak D match, TRBD1 (5 bases). The CDR3 covers 14 residues. The germline V gene has CDR1 SSHAT and CDR2 FNYEAQ (reference sequence).